This TCR beta chain was captured by sequencing in a study of shared clonotypes between healthy human individuals. At the deep level, the assay was run. Repertoires were generated with immunoSEQ multiplex PCR, while TCRdb's copy carries only in-frame clones and drops some. The repertoire has some 900,000 clones, 76% of them found once; the top ten carry approximately 1.5%. Worth noting for this clone: What it binds is unknown.

Those who donated, Caucasian adults without exception, all lived in Nashville, Tennessee. The study's findings and limits: As a rule, naive subsets had a larger estimated richness than memory subsets.

Trimming stripped 8 bases from V and 9 bases from J, with 23 bases between. This CDR3 comprises 16 residues. The germline V gene encodes CDR1 SEHNR and CDR2 FQNEAQ (reference sequence). This receptor was identified in a man aged 18 to 30 in good health. The gene calls are TRBV7-9 and TRBJ1-6; TRBD1 is a possible D gene (6 bases). The sample consisted of memory CD4+ T cells sorted from blood. The subset here: CD45RA-negative fraction. This chain's CDR3 is CASSHGGADSGSPLHF. CDR3 coding DNA: TGTGCCAGCTCTCATGGGGGGGCCGATTCCGGTTCACCCCTCCACTTT.